This T cell receptor beta chain is drawn from a study of CD8 T cells in Susac syndrome. V dropped 4 bases and J dropped 3 bases, with 13 bases sitting between them. Germline values: CDR1 MNHEY, CDR2 SVGEGT. The length of the CDR3 is 14 residues. Findings and limits, study-wide: No clonal expansion appeared among CD4+ T cells in Susac patients.

With respect to this clonotype: Its antigen is not identified.

Random hexamers served to reverse transcribe roughly 0.5 to 1 ug RNA. The CDR3 of TCR beta was amplified by immunoSEQ multiplex PCR across 54 Vbeta and 13 Jbeta. MiXCR, run by TCRdb on the immunoSEQ multiplex PCR reads, gives a single entry per CDR3 protein. The data contain 210,000 or so distinct CDR3 sequences, approximately 94% of them singletons. Blood CD8+ and CD4+ T cells underwent high-throughput TCR beta sequencing. The sample consisted of CD4+ T cells from PBMCs. This chain uses TRBV6-2 or TRBV6-3 with TRBJ2-7, with a possible D match to TRBD1 (6 bases). This TCR came from a human donor with Susac syndrome. CDR3 amino acids: CASSLPTGNYEQYF. The CDR3 bases are TGTGCCAGCAGTTTGCCGACAGGAAACTACGAGCAGTACTTC.